This T cell receptor (beta chain) was sequenced in a study of spatial heterogeneity in lung cancer. The sample's time point: sample taken at primary tumor resection. Material for sequencing was whole RNA from tumor, nontumor lung or frozen PBMC, left unsorted. Unmatched junction bases numbered 10, after V lost 4 bases and J lost 6 bases. CDR3 length equals 16 residues. Looked up from germline, CDR1 is SGDLS and CDR2 is YYNGEE. From the 5' RACE reads, TCRdb called clonotypes with MiXCR, one entry per CDR3 protein. The table shows more than 75,000 distinct CDR3 sequences, with approximately 12% occurring only once. This clonotype occurred many times.

The chain combines TRBV9 with TRBJ2-3, with 11 bases identical to TRBD2. The TCR originated in a male donor with early-stage non-small cell lung cancer. The sequencing here drew on PBMCs, taken at surgery. The CDR3 reads CASSHATSGSSDTQYF. In DNA form, the CDR3 reads TGTGCCAGCAGCCACGCTACTAGCGGGAGTTCGGATACGCAGTATTTT.